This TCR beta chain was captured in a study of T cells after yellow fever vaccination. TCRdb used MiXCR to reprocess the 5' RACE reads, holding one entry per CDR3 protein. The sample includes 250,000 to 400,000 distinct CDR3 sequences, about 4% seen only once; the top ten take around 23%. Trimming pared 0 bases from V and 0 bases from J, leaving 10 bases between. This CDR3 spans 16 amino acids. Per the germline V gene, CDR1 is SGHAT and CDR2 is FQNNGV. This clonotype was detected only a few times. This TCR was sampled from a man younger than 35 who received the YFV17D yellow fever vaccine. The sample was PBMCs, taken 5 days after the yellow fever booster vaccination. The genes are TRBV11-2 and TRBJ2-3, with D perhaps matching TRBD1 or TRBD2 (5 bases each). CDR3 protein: CASSLEGDSSTDTQYF. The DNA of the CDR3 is TGTGCCAGCAGCTTAGAGGGGGATTCGAGCACAGATACGCAGTATTTT.